This T cell receptor (beta chain) was identified in a study of regulatory T cells in long-lasting Graves disease. Combining iRepertoire HTBI primers with Arm-PCR of CDR3 regions, the authors built TCR beta libraries. TCRdb re-derived calls from the multiplex PCR reads in MiXCR, one entry per CDR3 protein. The table lists around 500,000 distinct CDR3 sequences, 12% of them singletons, with 8% to 10% in the top ten. Time point described: newly diagnosed GD, antithyroid drugs for less than 3 months. Researchers made the TCR library from RNA that was extracted from PBMCs. A remark on this clonotype: At one of its ends the junction is not consistent with the germline gene, which may arise from a read error.

The CDR3 contains 14 residues. Germline CDR1 is SGHTA and CDR2 is FQGNSA. The sample also formed part of further work on T cells in Graves' hyperthyroidism and ophthalmopathy.

Here the sequenced sample was peripheral blood mononuclear cells (PBMCs), taken at new diagnosis, from a patient treated with antithyroid drugs. The clonotype originates from a woman aged 25 to 45 with Graves disease. The rearrangement links TRBV7-2 to TRBJ1-3; TRBD1 agrees at 8 bases. CDR3 bases: TGTGCCAGCAGCTCCCCAGACAGGGGAAACACCACATATTTT. Its protein product is CASSSPDRGNTTYF.